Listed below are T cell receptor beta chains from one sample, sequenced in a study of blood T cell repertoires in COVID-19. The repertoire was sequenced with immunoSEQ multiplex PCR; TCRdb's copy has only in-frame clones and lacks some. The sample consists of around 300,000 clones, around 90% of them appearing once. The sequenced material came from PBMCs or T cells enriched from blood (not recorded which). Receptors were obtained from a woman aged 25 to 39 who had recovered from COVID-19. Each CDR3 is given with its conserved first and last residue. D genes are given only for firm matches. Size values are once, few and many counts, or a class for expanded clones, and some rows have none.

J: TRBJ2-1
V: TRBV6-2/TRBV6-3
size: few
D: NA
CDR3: CASSFAGEQFF
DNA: TGTGCCAGCAGCTTCGCGGGTGAGCAGTTCTTC

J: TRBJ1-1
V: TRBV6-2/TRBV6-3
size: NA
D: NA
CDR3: CASSVAGRPTEAFF
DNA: TGTGCCAGCAGTGTAGCAGGGCGACCCACTGAAGCTTTCTTT

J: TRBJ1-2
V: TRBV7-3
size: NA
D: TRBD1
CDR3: CASSPNPGQVVWSTF
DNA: TGTGCCAGCAGCCCCAACCCGGGACAGGTCGTTTGGAGCACCTTC

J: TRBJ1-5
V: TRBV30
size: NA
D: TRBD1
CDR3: CAWNTPWQGVHQPQHF
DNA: TGTGCCTGGAACACCCCGTGGCAGGGGGTTCATCAGCCCCAGCATTTT

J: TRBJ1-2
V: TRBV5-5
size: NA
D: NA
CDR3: CASSHYPYGYTF
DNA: TGTGCCAGCAGTCACTACCCGTATGGCTACACCTTC

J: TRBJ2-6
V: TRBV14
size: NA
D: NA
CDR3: CASSQVRSGAGANVLTF
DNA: TGTGCCAGCAGCCAAGTGAGGTCCGGGGCTGGGGCCAACGTCCTGACTTTC

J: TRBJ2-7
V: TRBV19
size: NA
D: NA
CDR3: CASSTDSANVEYEQYF
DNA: TGTGCCAGTAGCACCGACTCAGCAAATGTGGAATACGAGCAGTACTTC

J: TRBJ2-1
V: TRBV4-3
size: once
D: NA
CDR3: CASSQGKSEQFF
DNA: TGCGCCAGCAGTCAGGGGAAATCTGAGCAGTTCTTC

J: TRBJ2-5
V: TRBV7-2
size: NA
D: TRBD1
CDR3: CASSLAGQGKETQYF
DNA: TGTGCCAGCAGCTTGGCGGGACAGGGGAAAGAGACCCAGTACTTC

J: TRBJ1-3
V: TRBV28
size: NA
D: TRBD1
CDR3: CASSPRQGAVWDTIYF
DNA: TGTGCCAGCAGCCCACGACAGGGGGCAGTTTGGGACACCATATATTTT

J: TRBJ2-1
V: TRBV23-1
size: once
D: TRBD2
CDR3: CASSQSGGDEQFF
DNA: TGCGCCAGCAGTCAATCGGGGGGGGATGAGCAGTTCTTC

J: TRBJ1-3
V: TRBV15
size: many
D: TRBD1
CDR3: CATSREIRTGNSGNTIYF
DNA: TGTGCCACCAGCAGAGAAATTCGGACAGGGAACTCTGGAAACACCATATATTTT

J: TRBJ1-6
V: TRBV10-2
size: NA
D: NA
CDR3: CASSVISSYNSPLHF
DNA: TGCGCCAGCAGCGTAATCAGCTCCTATAATTCACCCCTCCACTTT

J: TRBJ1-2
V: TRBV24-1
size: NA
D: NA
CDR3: CATSDSGTKDNLGGYTF
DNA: TGTGCCACCAGTGATTCTGGGACAAAGGACAACTTGGGTGGCTACACCTTC

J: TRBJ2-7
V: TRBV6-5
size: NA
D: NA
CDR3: CASSYDGQSTTYEQYF
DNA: TGTGCCAGCAGTTACGACGGACAGAGCACCACCTACGAGCAGTACTTC

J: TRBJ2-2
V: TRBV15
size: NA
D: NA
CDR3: CATSNGGPRQNTGELFF
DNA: TGTGCCACCAGCAACGGAGGTCCCCGACAGAACACCGGGGAGCTGTTTTTT

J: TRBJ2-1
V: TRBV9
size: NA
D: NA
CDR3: CASSAMEGNNEQFF
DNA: TGTGCCAGCAGCGCCATGGAGGGGAACAATGAGCAGTTCTTC